The 27 T cell receptor beta chains in this list originate from one sample, sequenced in a study of cytotoxic CD8 clonotypes in ibrutinib-treated CLL. TCRdb keeps only in-frame clones here, not all; method: immunoSEQ multiplex PCR. The sample lists 130,000 or so clones; 79% were seen once. The input for sequencing was PBMCs, taken after 12 months of ibrutinib treatment. The receptors come from a human donor with chronic lymphocytic leukemia.

V gene TRBV9 combines with J gene TRBJ1-3, with 10 positions matching TRBD1. Unmatched junction bases numbered 10, after V lost 4 bases and J lost 0 bases. There are 18 residues in the CDR3. Looked up from germline, CDR1 is SGDLS and CDR2 is YYNGEE. The CDR3 DNA reads TGTGCCAGCAGCCATGGGACAGGGGCCCTAAGCTCTGGAAACACCATATATTTT. Encoded protein: CASSHGTGALSSGNTIYF.

The V and J genes are TRBV19 and TRBJ2-3; possibly TRBD2 for D (6 bases). The germline gives CDR1 LNHDA, CDR2 SQIVND (reference sequence). The CDR3 consists of 15 residues. Trimming pared 2 bases from V and 4 bases from J, leaving 13 bases between. The CDR3 loop is CASSIREVGADTQYF. Written as DNA, the CDR3 is TGTGCCAGTAGTATAAGGGAGGTGGGCGCAGATACGCAGTATTTT.

CDR3 nucleotides: TGTGCCAGCAGCTTATGGGGAGCGGGCTACGAGCAGTACTTC. Translating it yields CASSLWGAGYEQYF. The gene calls are TRBV5-6 and TRBJ2-7; D might be TRBD2 (6 bases). Trimming removed 2 bases from V and 3 bases from J, with 12 bases in between. CDR3 length equals 14 residues. Germline assignment: CDR1 SGHDT and CDR2 YYEEEE.

In DNA form, the CDR3 reads TGTGCCAGCAGCATAATAGCGGGTAACACCGGGGAGCTGTTTTTT. This sequence encodes CASSIIAGNTGELFF. The V and J genes are TRBV7-3 and TRBJ2-2, with 7 positions matching TRBD2. Germline-derived CDR1 and CDR2 are SGHTA and FQGTGA. The CDR3 runs 15 residues. V shed 5 bases and J 2 bases; nucleotides not matched to a gene: 5.

The chain combines TRBV6-1 with TRBJ2-1, with D maybe TRBD2 (6 bases). The CDR3 extends over 13 amino acids. V shed 8 bases and J shed 5 bases, with 13 bases lying between them. Germline V gene lookup returns CDR1 MNHNS and CDR2 SASEGT. The CDR3 DNA sequence: TGTGCCAGCGGGGTAGCGGAAAACAATGAGCAGTTCTTC. Translation gives CASGVAENNEQFF.

The chain joins TRBV9 to TRBJ2-3; 9 bases are shared with TRBD1. V lost 3 bases and J lost 0; bases outside the gene matches: 5. The V gene's germline CDR1 is SGDLS and CDR2 YYNGEE. The CDR3 is made up of 16 amino acids. The CDR3 coding sequence is TGTGCCAGCAGCGGGGACAGGGTCCCAAGCACAGATACGCAGTATTTT. The encoded protein is CASSGDRVPSTDTQYF.

V and J are TRBV11-3 and TRBJ2-7; 8 bases are a match to TRBD2. The CDR3 sequence is 14 residues long. V lost 5 bases and J lost 2; bases outside the gene matches: 5. CDR1 and CDR2 from the germline V gene are SGHNT and YENEEA. CDR3 protein: CASSPSGGAYEQYF. The CDR3 coding sequence is TGTGCCAGCAGCCCAAGCGGGGGCGCCTACGAGCAGTACTTC.

The chain has TRBV6-5 and TRBJ2-2; 9 bases agree with TRBD1. V trimming: 4 bases; J trimming: 5 bases; junction bases outside the gene matches: 5. The CDR3 runs to 15 residues. Looked up from germline, CDR1 is MNHEY and CDR2 is SVGAGI. In DNA form, the CDR3 reads TGTGCCAGCAGTTCGACAGGGGGTGATACCGGGGAGCTGTTTTTT. Translating it yields CASSSTGGDTGELFF.

The V and J genes are TRBV5-1 and TRBJ2-7, with 9 bases aligning to TRBD2. The CDR3 extends over 14 amino acids. Per the germline V gene, CDR1 is SGHRS and CDR2 is YFSETQ. The V and J ends lost 4 bases and 0 bases, in that order; junction bases with no gene match: 2. CDR3 bases: TGCGCCAGCAGCCCGGGACTAGCCTCCTACGAGCAGTACTTC. Protein: CASSPGLASYEQYF.

This chain joins TRBV2 and TRBJ2-2; TRBD1 agrees at 11 bases. CDR3 length: 16 amino acids. CDR1 and CDR2 (germline): SNHLY, FYNNEI. J was trimmed by 4 bases and V by 7 bases; bases with no gene match: 8. The CDR3 DNA sequence: TGTGCCAGCACTCCGGGACAGGGGGGAGGCACCGGGGAGCTGTTTTTT. It encodes CASTPGQGGGTGELFF.

The chain has TRBV18 and TRBJ2-3; D could derive from TRBD1 or TRBD2 (5 bases each). CDR3 length equals 16 residues. Trimming removed 1 base at V and 0 bases at J, with 11 bases between. The germline V gene encodes CDR1 KGHSH and CDR2 LQKENI. CDR3 nucleotides: TGTGCCAGCTCACCACTTGGGACGTCTAGCACAGATACGCAGTATTTT. Protein product: CASSPLGTSSTDTQYF.

This chain uses TRBV6-5 with TRBJ1-4; 9 nucleotides agree with TRBD1. The CDR3 loop spans 14 amino acids. V gave up 5 bases and J gave up 7 bases; unmatched junction bases: 5. The V gene's germline CDR1 is MNHEY and CDR2 SVGAGI. CDR3 protein: CASSPTGGGEKLFF. CDR3 DNA: TGTGCCAGCAGTCCTACAGGGGGCGGTGAAAAACTGTTTTTT.

The chain carries TRBV5-5 and TRBJ2-2, with TRBD2 identical over 7 bases. Germline V gene sequence: CDR1 SGHKS, CDR2 YYEKEE (reference sequence). V shed 4 bases and J 2 bases; nucleotides not matched to a gene: 8. The CDR3 runs 16 residues. Written as DNA, the CDR3 is TGTGCCAGCAGCCCGACACCTAGCGGAAACACCGGGGAGCTGTTTTTT. Its translation is CASSPTPSGNTGELFF.

As for this clone: At one of its ends the junction is not consistent with the germline gene, which may arise from a read error. The CDR3 reads CASSRGVKTEAFF. The CDR3 DNA reads as TGTGCCAGCAGCCGGGGAGTGAAGACTGAAGCTTTCTTT. This rearrangement joins TRBV11-1 to TRBJ1-1; D is uncertain. This CDR3 contains 13 residues. CDR1 is SGHAT, CDR2 FQDESV, per germline (reference sequence).

V usage is TRBV19 and J usage is TRBJ2-1; 8 nucleotides align to TRBD2. There are 11 residues in the CDR3. The junction had 1 base not matched to a gene; V was cut back by 0 bases and J by 15 bases. Per the germline V gene, CDR1 is LNHDA and CDR2 is SQIVND (reference sequence). The CDR3 is CASSIDAGGFF. The CDR3 DNA reads TGTGCCAGTAGTATAGATGCGGGGGGGTTCTTC. The full variable domain, in which reference TRBV19 and TRBJ2-1 provide the parts outside the CDR3, is DGGITQSPKYLFRKEGQNVTLSCEQNLNHDAMYWYRQDPGQGLRLIYYSQIVNDFQKGDIAEGYSVSREKKESFPLTVTSAQKNPTAFYLCASSIDAGGFFGPGTRLTVL.

The chain carries TRBV25-1 and TRBJ2-1, with TRBD2 matching 12 bases. V was clipped by 6 bases and J by 4 bases; unmatched bases: 10. The CDR3 is 17 residues long. CDR1 and CDR2 (germline): MGHDK, SYGVNS. The CDR3 region is CASSPQRLAGGYNEQFF. Written as DNA, the CDR3 is TGTGCCAGCAGCCCCCAGAGGCTAGCGGGAGGGTACAATGAGCAGTTCTTC.

This clone was detected a few times. The chain recombines TRBV4-2 with TRBJ1-4; D remains unclear. The V gene lost 3 bases and the J gene lost 8 bases, with 16 bases spanning the gap. The CDR3 has 15 amino acids. The germline gives CDR1 LGHNA, CDR2 YNFKEQ. CDR3 DNA: TGTGCCAGCAGCCACCCCCTAATTTCGGGGGAAAAACTGTTTTTT. Protein sequence: CASSHPLISGEKLFF.

The V and J genes are TRBV27 and TRBJ2-7; tentatively, D is TRBD1 (5 bases). Trimming removed 6 bases from V and 0 bases from J, with 12 bases in between. The CDR3 sequence is 14 residues long. From germline, CDR1 is MNHEY and CDR2 SMNVEV (reference sequence). CDR3 sequence (DNA): TGTGCCAGCAGCCACTGGGGCGTCTCCTACGAGCAGTACTTC. The encoded protein is CASSHWGVSYEQYF.

The chain is built from TRBV7-6 and TRBJ2-1, with TRBD2 matching 8 bases. Germline-derived CDR1 and CDR2 are SGHVS and FNYEAQ. V gave up 4 bases and J gave up 10 bases; unmatched junction bases: 6. This CDR3 has 13 residues. CDR3 protein: CASSYPRGGEQFF. Here the CDR3 DNA reads TGTGCCAGCAGCTACCCCCGGGGGGGGGAGCAGTTCTTC.

The chain joins TRBV19 to TRBJ1-5, with 8 bases aligning to TRBD1. J was trimmed by 7 bases and V by 5 bases; bases with no gene match: 7. Per the germline V gene, CDR1 is LNHDA and CDR2 is SQIVND (reference sequence). The CDR3 covers 14 residues. CDR3 coding DNA: TGTGCCAGTAGTCCCAGGACAGGGTCACAGCCCCAGCATTTT. Translation gives CASSPRTGSQPQHF.

The chain recombines TRBV27 with TRBJ2-7; 9 nucleotides align to TRBD1. The V segment lost 5 bases and the J segment 2 bases; nucleotides outside the gene matches: 7. CDR1 is MNHEY and CDR2 is SMNVEV in the germline V gene (reference sequence). The CDR3 extends over 15 amino acids. The CDR3 protein is CASSTRQGGTYEQYF. The CDR3 nucleotides are TGTGCCAGCAGTACGCGACAGGGGGGCACCTACGAGCAGTACTTC.

This clone has a handful of counts. The rearrangement joins TRBV5-4 to TRBJ1-2; TRBD1 is a possible D gene (6 bases). V was pared by 6 bases and J by 8 bases, with 17 bases between. There are 13 residues in the CDR3. From germline, CDR1 is SGHNT and CDR2 YYREEE (reference sequence). The CDR3 loop is CASTGTPTYGYTF. CDR3 bases: TGTGCCAGCACAGGGACACCTACCTACGGCTACACCTTC.

The J gene is TRBJ1-1, the V gene TRBV5-6, with 8 bases fitting TRBD1. The length of the CDR3 is 13 residues. With V trimmed by 3 bases and J by 4 bases, 2 bases remained unmatched. From germline, CDR1 is SGHDT and CDR2 YYEEEE. The CDR3 nucleotides read TGTGCCAGCAGCTCAACAGGGGGCACTGAAGCTTTCTTT. It codes for CASSSTGGTEAFF.

The chain has TRBV20-1 and TRBJ1-2, with D possibly matching TRBD1 (5 bases). The V and J ends lost 5 bases and 14 bases respectively, with 18 bases between them. Germline V gene sequence: CDR1 DFQATT, CDR2 SNEGSKA (reference sequence). The CDR3 covers 11 residues. The chain's CDR3 is CSALRDRRNTF. The CDR3 DNA reads TGCAGTGCTCTCCGGGACCGCCGGAATACCTTC.

This clone was detected a few times. This chain joins TRBV7-3 and TRBJ2-1; D possibly uses TRBD1 or TRBD2 (5 bases each). Looked up from germline, CDR1 is SGHTA and CDR2 is FQGTGA. The CDR3 covers 14 residues. V gave up 8 bases and J gave up 6 bases, with 17 bases separating them. The CDR3: CASSRDGGINEQFF. CDR3 coding DNA: TGTGCCAGCTCCCGGGACGGAGGTATCAATGAGCAGTTCTTC.

V usage is TRBV7-9 and J usage is TRBJ2-1; 12 nucleotides line up with TRBD1. V shed 4 bases and J 8 bases; nucleotides not matched to a gene: 12. This CDR3 contains 17 residues. Germline CDR1 SEHNR, CDR2 FQNEAQ (reference sequence). The CDR3 protein is CASSYPEGTGGSDEQFF. In DNA, the CDR3 is TGTGCCAGCAGCTACCCGGAGGGGACAGGGGGCTCGGATGAGCAGTTCTTC.

The chain combines TRBV9 with TRBJ2-1; 8 positions match TRBD2. The junction had 15 bases not matched to a gene; V was cut back by 3 bases and J by 7 bases. The CDR3 is 17 amino acids. Germline V CDR1 and CDR2: SGDLS, YYNGEE. CDR3 in amino acids: CASSAKGLSGRMNEQFF. The CDR3 DNA sequence: TGTGCCAGCAGCGCTAAGGGCCTAAGCGGGAGAATGAATGAGCAGTTCTTC.